This record covers a single TCR beta chain. Its specific antigen is unknown. Base qualities are not recorded, but no much larger clone differs from it by a single base. The cohort consisted of more than 650 healthy bone marrow donors. At the time of sampling, all cohort members were nominally healthy, though unrecorded immune exposures were likely present. The donor was CMV seronegative and was included in the group of over 300 seronegative cohort members. A peripheral blood sample was collected from each donor, and TCR beta sequencing was performed on peripheral blood mononuclear cells. Genomic DNA was extracted from the blood cell samples with the Qiagen DNeasy Blood Extraction Kit. From the cysteine up to the phenylalanine, the CDR3 has a length of 15 residues. Left in the record is the CDR3 DNA by itself, 45 bases read in frame from the first base. CDR1 and CDR2, looked up from the germline V gene (reference sequence), are SGHAT and FQDESV. Relative to germline, V is missing 5 bases and J is missing 4 bases, with 6 bases of the junction outside any gene match.

The record originates from a study of cytomegalovirus exposure and HLA in healthy donors listed by TCRdb under 2017. General notes on the study: In an earlier analysis of 587 of the donors, about 260 Gb of sequence data and some 120 million unique TCR beta sequences from 150 million to 200 million T cells were reported. Typing coverage differed by locus: A, B, C, DRB1 and DQB1 were typed in about 620-640 donors, DQA1 in 522, DPA1 in 600 to 610, and DPB1 in just under 490. The study combined high-throughput TCR immunosequencing, statistical association of individual TCRs with disease status, and machine learning to predict cytomegalovirus infection status. Because of strong linkage in the cohort, a handful of DR-DQ haplotypes were treated as single units for association and clustering. A later analysis re-analyzed previously published TCR beta repertoires from about 600 donors and added high-resolution HLA genotyping to study TCR occurrence patterns. The study used immunosequencing to profile the T cell repertoires of approximately 630 subjects and linked those repertoires to cytomegalovirus serostatus. A later genetic analysis used genome-wide SNP genotypes for 398 of the 666 donors, treating that subset as a discovery cohort. Both class I and class II loci were covered by HLA typing, at four-digit resolution. All discovery cohort repertoires had been generated on a single sequencing platform. The study aimed to test whether signatures of past pathogen exposure could be identified by cataloging public T cell receptors. An early release that covered roughly 600 HLA-typed donors contained 250 to 350 gigabases of sequencing data and roughly 84 million unique TCR sequences. Alongside the repertoire data, information on donor age, sex, ethnicity and CMV serostatus was compiled. Besides the first cohort of 666 subjects, a separate validation cohort made up of 120 different subjects was used. Among the approximately 430 genotyped donors, approximately 76% belonged to the genetic ancestry cluster associated with self-reported Caucasian donors. Among 398 genotyped donors of the cohort, an average of roughly 230,000 unique TCR beta nucleotide sequences was sequenced per donor, of which about 19% were non-productive. In the later analysis, no new phenotypic data were used to find candidate immune exposures; instead, reliance was placed on TCR beta sequences and their occurrence across donors. An earlier analysis of fewer than 700 of the donors applied high-throughput TCR beta sequencing to assess whether each TCR beta V gene segment acted as functional or pseudogenic. Overall study outcomes, separate from this receptor: A later analysis found that TCR association rates varied across HLA loci, with DRB1 alleles showing the most associated TCRs and HLA-C alleles the fewest. Linkage disequilibrium might explain the correlated functional status among segregating V segments, but an unknown experimental factor could not be ruled out. Some IMGT-functional V segments, including TRBV6-2 and TRBV6-3, could not be distinguished by the 87-base-pair reads and were therefore excluded. Immune exposure information for the cohort was limited to CMV serostatus. A total of fewer than 200 TCR beta chains were listed by the study as associated with cytomegalovirus. Several of the top co-occurrence clusters appeared to be linked to parvovirus B19, influenza, CMV and Epstein-Barr virus, according to a later analysis. Compared with equally common non-associated chains, HLA-associated TCR beta chains in a later analysis were more clonally expanded and had lower generation probabilities. A further reported finding was that TCR beta sequences accurately predicted the HLA-A and HLA-B alleles for most subjects in the first cohort. When HLA alleles, especially DR and DQ, strongly co-occurred, attributing TCR associations to individual alleles was difficult. Only TCR beta chains were sequenced in this cohort, and the absence of alpha or paired-chain data limited detectable features. A cluster of highly shared sequence variants was judged likely to represent a technical artifact of the sequencing pipeline. Presence/absence analyses assumed roughly uniform sequencing depth across donors, an assumption that may not hold. According to the authors, the approach could potentially be generalized to other disease states and immunological phenotypes. Broadly in line with IMGT annotations, most TCR beta V segments showed up in productive rearrangements about 87% or about 30% of the time in an earlier analysis of several hundred of the donors. In vitro tests confirmed that a few of the cytomegalovirus-associated TCR beta chains recognize cytomegalovirus antigens. According to a later genetic analysis, donors in an Asian-associated ancestry cluster had fewer N-insertions in productive TCRs than the approximately 710-donor mean. Most CMV-associated TCR beta chains appeared to be HLA-restricted in a later analysis, and the HLA associations seemed to be driven largely by CMV exposure. Cytomegalovirus status was reported to be diagnosed by the classifier with high specificity and sensitivity in both the original and validation cohorts. Because some donors lacked HLA typing at each locus, the association tests relied only on the typed subset. In a later genetic analysis, a missense DCLRE1C variant was associated with V-gene and J-gene trimming of TCR beta chains, and the association was replicated in an independent cohort. Over 15 rarely observed V segments, including chromosome 9 orphons, were excluded from the earlier analysis of several hundred of the donors because counts were too low. Most TCR sequences were seen in very few donors, while some public TCRs were found in many individuals. Specific HLA alleles were associated with 16,951 TCR beta sequences at a false discovery rate of 0.05 in a later analysis.

The library was obtained by the immunoSEQ multiplex PCR assay. For the multiplex PCR, a mixture combining 60 forward primers for TCR Vbeta segments and 13 reverse primers for TCR Jbeta segments was used. Amplification of the CDR3 region of rearranged TCR beta genes was performed with a multiplex PCR assay on genomic DNA. Amplified TCR beta libraries were sequenced as 87-base-pair reads on the Illumina HiSeq System. As for the original processing: A later analysis counted some 80 million unique TCR beta chains across the roughly 700 repertoires, and some 11 million of these chains were shared by at least two donors. Raw reads were error-corrected and collapsed into unique sequences with a nearest-neighbor algorithm that merged closely related sequences to remove PCR and sequencing errors. To assign V, D and J gene segments, CDR3 sequences were aligned to IMGT reference sequences. For a sequence to be retained, a match of at least six nucleotides was required to both a V gene segment and a J gene segment. Rearrangements were called productive when the CDR3 lacked stop codons and stayed in frame with V and J; all others were non-productive. Following IMGT convention, CDR3 was defined as the stretch from the second conserved V-encoded cysteine to the conserved J-encoded phenylalanine. In an earlier analysis of 587 of the donors, sequences lacking an unambiguous match to a single V gene segment were excluded. An earlier analysis of fewer than 650 of the donors classified V segments as functional when productive rearrangements were above 56.7% and as segregating when the standard deviation between donors was above 5%. To diagnose cytomegalovirus status from the catalog of TCR beta chain sequences, a statistical classification framework was built. In a later analysis, TCR nucleotide sequences were compared against IMGT/GENE-DB human TR gene sequences so that V and J genes could be assigned. A later analysis assigned CDR3 sequences and most-parsimonious VDJ recombination scenarios with the TCRdist pipeline. A later analysis defined each TCR beta chain by its CDR3 amino acid sequence plus V-gene family, and excluded reads lacking a unique V-gene family. To address suspected cross-contamination and a sequencing artifact, a later analysis removed under 600 highly shared, low-generation-probability nucleotide sequences. For each public chain, a later analysis derived a clonal expansion index from normalized ranks of inferred template counts within each repertoire. In a later analysis, generation probabilities were computed with a VDJ recombination model fitted to out-of-frame rearrangements, and the resulting probabilities were checked against IGoR. Hypergeometric tests were used in a later analysis to score TCR-TCR, TCR-HLA and TCR-CMV co-occurrence, with a repertoire-size bias correction applied to the TCR pairs. In a later analysis, false discovery rates were estimated by permuting HLA or CMV assignments 20 times. In a later analysis, co-occurring TCRs were grouped using DBSCAN, with TCRdist sequence similarity added in when clustering inside HLA-allele-positive subsets. Repertoires with fewer than 30,000 or more than 120,000 public chains were left out of co-occurrence clustering, as were five repertoires with anomalous nucleotide sharing. TCRdb took over this immuneACCESS table, retaining in-frame rearrangements with V and J assigned. Such tables are incomplete; in checked studies, under half of the missing clones stem from an unresolved V gene, and the remainder is unexplained. That table gives V, J and clone size, and the DNA gave D and trimming. This sample holds 150,000 to 200,000 clones; around 68% were observed only once. The ten biggest clones cover 2.5% to 3% of the sample.

The rearrangement combines TRBV11-1 with TRBJ2-3; the central 10 bases match TRBD1. This clonotype was sampled from a man aged 35-49 years in good health and CMV-seronegative. The sequenced material came from PBMCs. The nucleotide sequence is given as TGTGCCAGCAGCCAAAGGACAGGGGGGCCAGATACGCAGTATTTT. Its protein product is CASSQRTGGPDTQYF.